This T cell receptor beta chain is from a study of blood T cell repertoires in COVID-19. The CDR3 loop spans 10 amino acids. CDR1 and CDR2 (germline): DFQATT, SNEGSKA (reference sequence). Trimming cost V 8 bases and J 10 bases, with 14 bases left between them. TCRdb's table, derived via immunoSEQ multiplex PCR, lists solely in-frame clones and lacks some. Found here are about 90,000 clones, 81% of them singletons; the top ten hold about 13%. The sample consisted of peripheral blood. This clonotype originated in a human donor in a cohort sampled during active COVID-19. V is TRBV20-1 and J is TRBJ1-1, with a tentative D call TRBD1 (5 bases). CDR3: CSPFGRGAFF. In DNA, the CDR3 is TGCAGTCCGTTTGGAAGGGGAGCTTTCTTT.